This T cell receptor beta chain was identified in a study of identical twins. Study-wide findings and caveats: Conclusions came from cross-sectional statistical analysis, not from following the same donors. Beta out-of-frame sequences showed weaker excess sharing between twins.

Of note for this clonotype: Its antigen is still unknown.

A universal primer site was incorporated via template switching, and the cDNA contained unique molecular identifiers. TCRdb called the 5' RACE reads again in MiXCR, with one record for every CDR3 protein. The sample shows 550,000 to 800,000 distinct CDR3 sequences, 7% to 7.5% of them seen only once. This CDR3 has 13 residues. J gave up 6 bases and V 3 bases, and 4 bases lay outside the gene matches. Looked up from germline, CDR1 is MNHNS and CDR2 is SASEGT. This sample also belongs to another study, concerning yellow fever vaccine responses in identical twins.

The TCR was taken from a woman younger than 30 in good health. V and J are TRBV6-1 and TRBJ2-5, with 7 bases lining up with TRBD2. What was sequenced was PBMCs. In DNA, the CDR3 is TGTGCCAGCAGTGAGACTAGCAGGAAGACCCAGTACTTC. It is translated as CASSETSRKTQYF.